This entry concerns a single T cell receptor (beta chain). Its antigen is undetermined. This record belongs to a study of cytomegalovirus exposure and HLA in healthy donors. Whole-study results and caveats: Cytomegalovirus status was reportedly diagnosed by the classifier with high specificity and sensitivity. Generally TCR sequences proved uncommon, though certain public TCRs appeared in numerous donors.

The protocol was immunoSEQ multiplex PCR, while the TCRdb copy is restricted to in-frame clones and leaves out a portion. The repertoire has 100,000 to 120,000 clones, approximately 96% of them found once; the top ten carry 0.67%. CDR1 is LNHDA, CDR2 SQIVND, per germline (reference sequence). The V gene end was trimmed by 10 bases and the J gene end by 5 bases; junction bases not matched to a gene: 11. The CDR3 is 15 amino acids. The source is a woman between 18 and 30 years old in good health and CMV-seronegative. Sequencing was performed on PBMCs. This chain joins TRBV19 and TRBJ1-4; the match to TRBD1 covers 9 bases. CDR3 sequence (DNA): TGTGCCACCCAGGACAGGGGAACGGCCAATGAAAAACTGTTTTTT. Translating it yields CATQDRGTANEKLFF. The entire variable domain, with the rest obtained from reference TRBV19 and TRBJ1-4, is as follows: DGGITQSPKYLFRKEGQNVTLSCEQNLNHDAMYWYRQDPGQGLRLIYYSQIVNDFQKGDIAEGYSVSREKKESFPLTVTSAQKNPTAFYLCATQDRGTANEKLFFGSGTQLSVL.